This section outlines one T cell receptor (beta chain) sequence together with its context. Patients in Seattle were enrolled during active infection, then followed longitudinally. These data originate in a study of blood T cell repertoires in COVID-19. Turning to the study itself: The study drew acute and convalescent COVID-19 samples from the United States, Italy and Spain. PBMCs, B-cell-depleted T cells, or T cells provided the cDNA or gDNA that made up the material.

Data came from immunoSEQ multiplex PCR; TCRdb stores just in-frame clones and leaves some out. The data hold over 90,000 clones, with around 72% observed a single time. With 4 bases removed from V and 2 bases from J, the gap between germline ends came to 17 bases. This CDR3 contains 16 residues. Germline V CDR1 and CDR2: SGHDT, YYEEEE. The chain recombines TRBV5-6 with TRBJ2-3; tentatively, D is TRBD2 (6 bases). This sequence was found in a man between 65 and 85 years old with COVID-19, enrolled during active disease. Sequencing was done on a sample of peripheral blood. The CDR3 is CASSPVAVPTTDTQYF. The CDR3 region has the DNA TGTGCCAGCAGCCCCGTAGCGGTCCCAACCACAGATACGCAGTATTTT.